The sample holds a few counts of the clone carrying this TCR beta chain. Its specificity is unknown. CDR1 and CDR2 (germline): MNHNY, SVGAGI (reference sequence). V was trimmed by 4 bases and J by 8 bases, leaving 6 bases between them. This CDR3 contains 11 residues. This sample was taken from a study of spatial heterogeneity in lung cancer. Study details: Across the raw uncorrected reads, a unique TCR and UMI combination was observed, on average, more than ten times.

Time point here: sample taken at primary tumor resection. TCRdb reprocessed the 5' RACE reads with MiXCR, giving one entry per CDR3 protein. The sample consists of about 1,600 distinct CDR3 sequences, about 10% of them appearing once. General study results and limits: Tumors with more nonsynonymous mutations had more expanded intratumoral alpha and beta TCRs. Nonsynonymous mutations, ubiquitous and regional, were tracked respectively by counts of ubiquitous and regional expanded TCRs.

This specimen consisted of lung tumor tissue, obtained at surgery. The chain carries TRBV6-6 and TRBJ2-4; tentatively, D is TRBD1 (6 bases). The sequence was obtained from a female donor with early-stage non-small cell lung cancer. The chain's CDR3 is CASSSGDIQYF. CDR3 DNA: TGTGCCAGCAGTTCAGGGGACATTCAGTACTTC.